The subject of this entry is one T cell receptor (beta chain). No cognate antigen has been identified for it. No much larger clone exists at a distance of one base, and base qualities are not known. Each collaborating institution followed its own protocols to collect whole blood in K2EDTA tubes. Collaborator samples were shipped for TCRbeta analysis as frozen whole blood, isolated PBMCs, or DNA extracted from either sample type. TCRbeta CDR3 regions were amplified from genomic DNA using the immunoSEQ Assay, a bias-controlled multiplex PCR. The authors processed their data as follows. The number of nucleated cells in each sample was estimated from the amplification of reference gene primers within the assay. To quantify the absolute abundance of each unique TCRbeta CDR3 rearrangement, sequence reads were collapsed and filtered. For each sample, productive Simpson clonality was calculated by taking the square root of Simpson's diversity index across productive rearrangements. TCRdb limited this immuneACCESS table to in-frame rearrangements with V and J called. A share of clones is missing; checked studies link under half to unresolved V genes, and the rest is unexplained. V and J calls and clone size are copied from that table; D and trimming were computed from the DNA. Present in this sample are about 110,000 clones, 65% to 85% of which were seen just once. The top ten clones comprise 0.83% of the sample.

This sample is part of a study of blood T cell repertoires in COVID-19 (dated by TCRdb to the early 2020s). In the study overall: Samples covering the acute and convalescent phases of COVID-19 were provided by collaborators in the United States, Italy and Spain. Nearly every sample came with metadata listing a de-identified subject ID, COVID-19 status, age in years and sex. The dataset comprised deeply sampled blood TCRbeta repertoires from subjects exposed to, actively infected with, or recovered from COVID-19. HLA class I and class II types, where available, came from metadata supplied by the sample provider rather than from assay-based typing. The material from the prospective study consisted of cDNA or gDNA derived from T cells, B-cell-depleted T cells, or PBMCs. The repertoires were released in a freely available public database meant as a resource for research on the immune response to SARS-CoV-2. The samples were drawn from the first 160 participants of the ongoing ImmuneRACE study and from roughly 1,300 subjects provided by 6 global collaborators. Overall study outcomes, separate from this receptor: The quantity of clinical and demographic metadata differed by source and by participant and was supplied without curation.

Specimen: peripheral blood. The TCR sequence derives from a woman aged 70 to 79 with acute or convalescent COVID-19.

The CDR3 in this case is CASRTGGGTTYEQYF. The DNA is TGTGCCAGTAGGACCGGGGGAGGTACTACCTACGAGCAGTACTTC. This sequence uses TRBV19 and TRBJ2-7; perhaps TRBD2 is the D gene, with 6 bases matching. As encoded in the germline V gene (reference sequence), CDR1 is LNHDA while CDR2 is SQIVND. The junction carries 17 bases between V and J, which are trimmed by 6 bases and 2 bases respectively. The CDR3 spans 15 residues, from the cysteine through the phenylalanine. The sequence is cut down to CDR3 DNA, 45 bases in frame from base 1.